This paragraph covers one T cell receptor beta chain sequence. Its target is not known. TCRdb called the 5' RACE reads again in MiXCR, with one record for every CDR3 protein. The sample includes approximately 1.8 million distinct CDR3 sequences, less than 40% of them seen just once. The source of the sample is a study of identical twins. Study results and caveats: Insertions were fewer in abundant cord blood beta clonotypes, whereas memory repertoires showed none of this pattern. For monozygotic twins, models underestimated out-of-frame TCR alpha sharing. Beta out-of-frame sequences showed weaker excess sharing between twins.

This CDR3 spans 14 amino acids. CDR1 MNHNS and CDR2 SASEGT come from the germline V gene. The specimen sequenced was cord blood. The chain has TRBV6-1 and TRBJ2-1, with TRBD1 identical over 8 bases. The DNA end is a closer match to TRBJ2-7, so the J assignment may be wrong. The receptor's source is a newborn girl in good health. The CDR3 region is CASRAGGVSYEQYF. In DNA form, the CDR3 reads TGTGCCAGCAGGGCAGGGGGCGTTTCCTACGAGCAGTACTTC.